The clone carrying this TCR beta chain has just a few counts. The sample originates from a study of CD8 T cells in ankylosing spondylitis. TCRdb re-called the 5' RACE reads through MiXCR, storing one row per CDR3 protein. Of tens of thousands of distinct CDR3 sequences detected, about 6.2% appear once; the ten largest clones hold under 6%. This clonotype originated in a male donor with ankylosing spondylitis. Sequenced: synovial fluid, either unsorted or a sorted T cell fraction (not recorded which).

DNA of the CDR3: TGTGCCTGGAATCAGTTCAGCTCCTACGAGCAGTACTTC. It yields the protein CAWNQFSSYEQYF. The rearrangement uses TRBV30 and TRBJ2-7; no definite D call. The germline gives CDR1 GTSNPN, CDR2 SVGIG (reference sequence). This CDR3 is 13 amino acids long. With 4 bases removed from V and 0 bases from J, the gap between germline ends came to 10 bases.